This T cell receptor (beta chain) was sequenced for a study of blood T cell repertoires in COVID-19. Study at large: The United States, Italy and Spain supplied acute and convalescent COVID-19 samples. Sources were T cells, B-cell-depleted T cells, or PBMCs; the material itself was cDNA or gDNA.

Under the authors' procedure: Estimated nucleated cell counts came from reference gene primer amplification. Clones were sequenced by immunoSEQ multiplex PCR, and TCRdb holds only the in-frame ones, with some missing. V, J and clone size are taken as reported in that table, and D and trimming were inferred from the DNA itself. The data show 45,000 to 55,000 clones, with approximately 84% seen just once and around 30% held by the top ten. Looked up from germline, CDR1 is SGHDT and CDR2 is YYEEEE. The CDR3 consists of 15 residues. The V gene end was trimmed by 2 bases and the J gene end by 4 bases; junction bases not matched to a gene: 4.

The receptor was derived from a human donor in a cohort sampled during active COVID-19. The sample was peripheral blood. The rearrangement joins TRBV5-6 to TRBJ1-5; 9 bases match TRBD1. For the CDR3, the DNA is TGTGCCAGCAGCTTCGGGACAGGGAGAAATCAGCCCCAGCATTTT. Translating gives CASSFGTGRNQPQHF.